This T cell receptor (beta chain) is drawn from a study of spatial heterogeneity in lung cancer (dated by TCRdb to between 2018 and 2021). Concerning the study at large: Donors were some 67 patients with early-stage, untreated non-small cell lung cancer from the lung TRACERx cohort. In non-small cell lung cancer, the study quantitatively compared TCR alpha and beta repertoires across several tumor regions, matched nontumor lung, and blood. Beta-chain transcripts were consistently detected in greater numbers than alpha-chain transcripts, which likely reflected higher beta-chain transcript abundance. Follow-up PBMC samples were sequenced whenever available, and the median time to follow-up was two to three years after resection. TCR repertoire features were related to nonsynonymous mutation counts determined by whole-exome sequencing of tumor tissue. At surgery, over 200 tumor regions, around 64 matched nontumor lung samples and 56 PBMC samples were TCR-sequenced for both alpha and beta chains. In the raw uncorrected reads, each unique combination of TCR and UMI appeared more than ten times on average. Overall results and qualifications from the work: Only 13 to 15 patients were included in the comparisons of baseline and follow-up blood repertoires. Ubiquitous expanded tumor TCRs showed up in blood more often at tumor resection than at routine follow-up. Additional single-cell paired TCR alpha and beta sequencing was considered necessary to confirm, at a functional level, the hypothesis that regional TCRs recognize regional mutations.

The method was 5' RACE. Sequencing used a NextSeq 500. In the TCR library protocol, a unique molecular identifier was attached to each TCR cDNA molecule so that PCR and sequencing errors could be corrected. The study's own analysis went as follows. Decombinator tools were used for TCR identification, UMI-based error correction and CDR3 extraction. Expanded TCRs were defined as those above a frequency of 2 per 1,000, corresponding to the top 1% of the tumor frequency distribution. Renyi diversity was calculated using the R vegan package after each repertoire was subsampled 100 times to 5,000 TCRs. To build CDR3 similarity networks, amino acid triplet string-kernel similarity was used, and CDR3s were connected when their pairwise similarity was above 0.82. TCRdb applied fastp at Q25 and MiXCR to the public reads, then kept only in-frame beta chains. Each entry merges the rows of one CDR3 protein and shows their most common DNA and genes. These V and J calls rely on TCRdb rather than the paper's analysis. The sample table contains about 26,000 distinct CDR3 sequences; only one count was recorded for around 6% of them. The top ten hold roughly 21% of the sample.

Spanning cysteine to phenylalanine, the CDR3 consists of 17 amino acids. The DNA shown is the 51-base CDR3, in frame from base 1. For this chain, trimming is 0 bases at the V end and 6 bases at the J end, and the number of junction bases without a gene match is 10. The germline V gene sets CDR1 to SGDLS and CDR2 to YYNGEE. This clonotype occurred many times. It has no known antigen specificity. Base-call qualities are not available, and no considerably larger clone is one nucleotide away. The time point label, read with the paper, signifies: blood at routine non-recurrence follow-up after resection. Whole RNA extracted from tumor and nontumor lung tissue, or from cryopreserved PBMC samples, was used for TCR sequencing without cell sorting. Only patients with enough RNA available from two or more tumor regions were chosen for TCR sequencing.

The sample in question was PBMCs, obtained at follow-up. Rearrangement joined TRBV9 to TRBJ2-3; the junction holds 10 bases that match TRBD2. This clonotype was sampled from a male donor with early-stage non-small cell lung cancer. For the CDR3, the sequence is CASSVDGTSVPGDTQYF. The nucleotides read TGTGCCAGCAGCGTAGATGGGACTAGCGTTCCAGGGGATACGCAGTATTTT.